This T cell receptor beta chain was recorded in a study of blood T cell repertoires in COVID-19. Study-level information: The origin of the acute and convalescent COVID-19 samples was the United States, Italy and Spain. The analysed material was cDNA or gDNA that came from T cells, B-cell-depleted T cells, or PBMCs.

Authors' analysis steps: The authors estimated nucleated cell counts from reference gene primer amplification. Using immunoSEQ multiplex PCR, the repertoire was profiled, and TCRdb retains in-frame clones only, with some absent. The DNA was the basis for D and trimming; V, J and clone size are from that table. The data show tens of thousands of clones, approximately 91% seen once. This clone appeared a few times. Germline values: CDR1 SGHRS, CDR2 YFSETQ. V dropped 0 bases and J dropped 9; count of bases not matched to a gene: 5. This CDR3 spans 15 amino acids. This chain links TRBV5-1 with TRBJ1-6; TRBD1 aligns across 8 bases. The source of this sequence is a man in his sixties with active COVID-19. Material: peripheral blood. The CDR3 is CASSLAFRGPSPLHF. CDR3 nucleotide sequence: TGCGCCAGCAGCTTGGCTTTCAGGGGGCCTTCACCCCTCCACTTT. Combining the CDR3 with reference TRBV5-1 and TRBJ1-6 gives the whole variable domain KAGVTQTPRYLIKTRGQQVTLSCSPISGHRSVSWYQQTPGQGLQFLFEYFSETQRNKGNFPGRFSGRQFSNSRSEMNVSTLELGDSALYLCASSLAFRGPSPLHFGNGTRLTVT.